The 7 T cell receptor beta chains in this list originate from one sample, sequenced in a study of T-cell reconstitution after alpha-beta-depleted transplantation in children. Preparing the TCRbeta library involved the use of unique molecular identifiers. TCRdb reanalysed the PCR reads using MiXCR and keeps one entry per CDR3 protein. Seen here are around 490,000 distinct CDR3 sequences, about an eighth observed once, and the top ten hold roughly 15%. This material consisted of PBMCs, mostly from graft donor cells, taken 180 days after TCRalphabeta/CD19-depleted stem cell transplant. The origin of the receptors is a female patient between 2 and 10 years old who had a stem cell transplant for aplastic anemia, so the T cells may come from the graft donor.

This clonotype has only a few counts. This chain uses TRBV7-2 with TRBJ2-1; 13 nucleotides agree with TRBD2. Losses at the gene ends were 5 bases for V and 15 bases for J; bases not matched to a gene: 10. CDR3 length: 14 amino acids. CDR1 SGHTA and CDR2 FQGNSA come from the germline V gene. The CDR3 DNA reads TGTGCCAGCAGCATCGGACTAGCGGGAGAATTATGGTTCTTC. This sequence encodes CASSIGLAGELWFF.

This clonotype was seen only a few times. This chain links TRBV7-2 with TRBJ2-7; 7 bases line up with TRBD1. Germline V CDR1 and CDR2: SGHTA, FQGNSA. V lost 2 bases to trimming and J lost 3 bases; unmatched junction nucleotides: 4. CDR3 length: 14 residues. CDR3 amino acids: CASSLWAGGYEQYV. CDR3 DNA: TGTGCCAGCAGCTTATGGGCAGGGGGCTACGAGCAGTACGTC.

This clonotype was counted between two and nine times. The V and J genes are TRBV20-1 and TRBJ2-2; 7 bases are shared with TRBD2. The CDR3 has 15 residues. V dropped 5 bases and J dropped 6; count of bases not matched to a gene: 12. CDR1 and CDR2 (germline): DFQATT, SNEGSKA (reference sequence). CDR3 sequence (DNA): TGCAGTGCTCCACGGGTGGGAGGGCGACCCGGGGAGCTGTTTTTT. Its protein product is CSAPRVGGRPGELFF.

A few counts support this clonotype. This chain links TRBV21-1 with TRBJ2-2. TRBV21-1 is classified as a pseudogene. The CDR3 runs 13 residues. Here the CDR3 DNA reads TGTGCCAGCAAAAGCGGAAACACCGGGGAGCTGTTTTTT. Translating it yields CASKSGNTGELFF.

This clonotype was seen more than once but under ten times. The rearrangement links TRBV20-1 to TRBJ2-7; no reliable D call. Trimming left V 6 bases short and J 3 bases short, with 9 bases between. CDR1 and CDR2 (germline): DFQATT, SNEGSKA (reference sequence). CDR3 length equals 11 residues. Written as DNA, the CDR3 is TGCAGTGCCATAGGCGACTACGAGCAGTACTTC. This sequence encodes CSAIGDYEQYF.

The J gene is TRBJ2-3, the V gene TRBV5-6, with D perhaps assigned TRBD1 or TRBD2 (5 bases each). Trimming left V 5 bases short and J 2 bases short, with 9 bases between. Germline-derived CDR1 and CDR2 are SGHDT and YYEEEE. The length of the CDR3 is 13 residues. The CDR3 nucleotides read TGTGCCAGCAGGCCGGGACCCACAGATACGCAGTATTTT. Protein: CASRPGPTDTQYF.

This clonotype has at least ten counts. The rearrangement joins TRBV29-1 to TRBJ2-2; D unresolved. With 4 bases removed from V and 0 bases from J, the gap between germline ends came to 0 bases. Germline-derived CDR1 and CDR2 are SQVTM and ANQGSEA. The length of the CDR3 is 11 residues. CDR3 bases: TGCAGCGTTGCGAACACCGGGGAGCTGTTTTTT. It codes for CSVANTGELFF.